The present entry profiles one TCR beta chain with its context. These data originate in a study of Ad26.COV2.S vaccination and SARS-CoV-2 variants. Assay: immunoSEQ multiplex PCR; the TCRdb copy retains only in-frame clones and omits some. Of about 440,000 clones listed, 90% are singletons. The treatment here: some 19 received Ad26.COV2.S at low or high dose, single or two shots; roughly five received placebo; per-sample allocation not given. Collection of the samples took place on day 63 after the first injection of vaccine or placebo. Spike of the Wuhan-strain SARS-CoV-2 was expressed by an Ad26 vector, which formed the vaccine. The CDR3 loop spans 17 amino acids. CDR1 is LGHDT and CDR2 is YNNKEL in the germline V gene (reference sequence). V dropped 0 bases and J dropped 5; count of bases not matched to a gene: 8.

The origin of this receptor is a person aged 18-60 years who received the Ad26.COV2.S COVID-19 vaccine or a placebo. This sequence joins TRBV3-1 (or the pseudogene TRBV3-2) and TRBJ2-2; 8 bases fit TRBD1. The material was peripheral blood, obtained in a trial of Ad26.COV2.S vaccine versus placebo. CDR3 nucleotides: TGTGCCAGCAGCCAAGATGACAGGGGTGTAGGAACCGGGGAGCTGTTTTTT. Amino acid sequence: CASSQDDRGVGTGELFF.